Sequencing of this T cell receptor beta chain was carried out in a study of cytomegalovirus exposure and HLA in healthy donors. Study-wide results and caveats: TCR beta V segments were, for the most part, productive about 87% or about 30% of the time in an earlier analysis.

About this clone: Its antigen is unidentified.

Germline V gives CDR1 MDHEN, CDR2 SYDVKM. This CDR3 has 14 amino acids. V shed 6 bases and J shed 5 bases, with 11 bases lying between them. The primer mix had 60 Vbeta and 13 Jbeta primers. The repertoire was sequenced with immunoSEQ multiplex PCR; TCRdb's copy has only in-frame clones and lacks some. The sample holds 150,000 to 200,000 clones, approximately 81% seen once. The chain is built from TRBV28 and TRBJ1-6; weak D call: TRBD1 (6 bases). Sequencing was performed on PBMCs. This clonotype was obtained from a woman between 18 and 29 years old in good health and CMV-seropositive. CDR3 nucleotide sequence: TGTGCCAGCAGATCTCACAGGGATAATTCACCCCTCCACTTT. This codes for CASRSHRDNSPLHF.